The sample holds a few counts of the clone carrying this T cell receptor (beta chain). Antigen unknown. RNA transcripts were the template for amplifying TCR beta CDR3 regions. TCR CDR3 regions were first amplified by RT-PCR with HTBI primers. Each CDR3 protein is one row after TCRdb ran MiXCR on the multiplex PCR reads. The data show 130,000 or so distinct CDR3 sequences, over 20% seen once. This record comes from a study of T cells in Graves' hyperthyroidism and ophthalmopathy. These patients, aged 18 to 65, had recently diagnosed hyperthyroidism lasting under 2 months. Fresh peripheral blood, approximately 9.6 ml, yielded the PBMCs. Study-level points and caveats: Blood held most thyroid clonotypes expanded above 0.001 frequency. Stable hyperthyroidism was separated from ophthalmopathy by a model based on 13 V-J features.

Germline assignment: CDR1 LNHDA and CDR2 SQIVND (reference sequence). Deletions cut 3 bases from V and 0 bases from J, with 11 bases between. This CDR3 is built from 15 residues. The clonotype was recovered from a woman aged 45-65 years with Graves' hyperthyroidism that later progressed to Graves' ophthalmopathy. The chain combines TRBV19 with TRBJ1-1, with D tentatively TRBD1 (6 bases). Material: blood. Here the CDR3 reads CASSISRTVNTEAFF. For the CDR3, the DNA is TGTGCCAGTAGTATTTCCCGGACAGTGAACACTGAAGCTTTCTTT.